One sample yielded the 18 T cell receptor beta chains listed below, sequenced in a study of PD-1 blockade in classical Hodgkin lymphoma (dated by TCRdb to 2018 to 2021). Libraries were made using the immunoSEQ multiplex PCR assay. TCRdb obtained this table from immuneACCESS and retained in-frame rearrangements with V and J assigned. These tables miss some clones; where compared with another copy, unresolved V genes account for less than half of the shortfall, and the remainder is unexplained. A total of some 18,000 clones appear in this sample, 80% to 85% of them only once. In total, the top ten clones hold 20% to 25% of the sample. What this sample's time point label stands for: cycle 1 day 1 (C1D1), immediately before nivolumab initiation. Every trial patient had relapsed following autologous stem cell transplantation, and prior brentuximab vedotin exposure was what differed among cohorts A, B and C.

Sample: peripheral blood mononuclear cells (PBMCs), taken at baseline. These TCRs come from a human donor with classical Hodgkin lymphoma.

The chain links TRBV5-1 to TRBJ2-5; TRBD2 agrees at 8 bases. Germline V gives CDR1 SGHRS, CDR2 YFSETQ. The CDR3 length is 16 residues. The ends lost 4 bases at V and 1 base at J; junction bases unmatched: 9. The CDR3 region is CASSLGLAGIQETQYF. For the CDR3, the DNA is TGCGCCAGCAGCCTTGGTCTAGCGGGTATCCAAGAGACCCAGTACTTC.

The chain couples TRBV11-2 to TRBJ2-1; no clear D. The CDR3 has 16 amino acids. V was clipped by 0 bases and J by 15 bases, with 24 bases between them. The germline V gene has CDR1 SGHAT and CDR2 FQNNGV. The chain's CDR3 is CASSLDRSERPSPAFF. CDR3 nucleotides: TGTGCCAGCAGCTTAGATCGCTCCGAGCGTCCCAGCCCTGCGTTCTTC.

The CDR3 loop is CASTHRDTEGNYEQYF. DNA for the CDR3: TGTGCCAGCACGCACCGGGACACGGAGGGGAACTACGAGCAGTACTTC. The chain couples TRBV7-9 to TRBJ2-5; possibly TRBD1 or TRBD2 for D (6 bases each). The J call may be in error: the DNA end matches TRBJ2-7 better. The V gene's germline CDR1 is SEHNR and CDR2 FQNEAQ (reference sequence). The CDR3 consists of 16 residues.

The CDR3 DNA follows: TGTGCCAGCAGCTACAGGGATGGGAACTATGGCTACACCTTC. Protein sequence: CASSYRDGNYGYTF. The gene calls are TRBV14 and TRBJ1-2, with D tentatively TRBD1 (6 bases). This CDR3 is built from 14 residues. V was shortened by 5 bases and J by 2 bases, with 12 bases between the two germline ends. Germline CDR1 reads SGHDN; CDR2 reads FVKESK.

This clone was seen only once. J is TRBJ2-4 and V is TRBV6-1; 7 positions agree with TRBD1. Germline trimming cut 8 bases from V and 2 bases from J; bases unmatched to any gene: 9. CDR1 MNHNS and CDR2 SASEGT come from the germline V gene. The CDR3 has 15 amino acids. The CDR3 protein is CASGGQPSSKNIQYF. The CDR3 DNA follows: TGTGCCAGCGGGGGACAGCCCTCCTCCAAAAACATTCAGTACTTC.

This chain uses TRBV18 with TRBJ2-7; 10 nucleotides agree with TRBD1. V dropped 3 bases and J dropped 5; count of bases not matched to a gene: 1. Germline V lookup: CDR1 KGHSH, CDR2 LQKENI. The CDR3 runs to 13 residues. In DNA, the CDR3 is TGTGCCAGCTCACCGGACAGGGGGGACGAGCAGTACTTC. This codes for CASSPDRGDEQYF.

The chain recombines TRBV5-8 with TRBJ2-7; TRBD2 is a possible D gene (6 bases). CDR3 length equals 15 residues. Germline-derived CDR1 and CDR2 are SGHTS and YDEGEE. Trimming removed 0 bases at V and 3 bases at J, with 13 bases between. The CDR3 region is CASSLGVQGGYEQYF. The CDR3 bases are TGTGCCAGCAGCTTGGGCGTTCAGGGAGGCTACGAGCAGTACTTC. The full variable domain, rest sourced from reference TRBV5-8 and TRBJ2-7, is EAGVTQSPTHLIKTRGQQATLRCSPISGHTSVYWYQQALGLGLQFLLWYDEGEERNRGNFPPRFSGRQFPNYSSELNVNALELEDSALYLCASSLGVQGGYEQYFGPGTRLTVT.

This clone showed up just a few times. The CDR3: CSVAVGAGFNQPQHF. The CDR3 DNA follows: TGCAGCGTCGCCGTCGGGGCCGGTTTCAATCAGCCCCAGCATTTT. The rearrangement joins TRBV29-1 to TRBJ1-5; tentative D call: TRBD1 (5 bases). The CDR3 length is 15 residues. V dropped 6 bases and J dropped 3 bases, with 18 bases sitting between them. In germline, CDR1 is SQVTM, CDR2 ANQGSEA.

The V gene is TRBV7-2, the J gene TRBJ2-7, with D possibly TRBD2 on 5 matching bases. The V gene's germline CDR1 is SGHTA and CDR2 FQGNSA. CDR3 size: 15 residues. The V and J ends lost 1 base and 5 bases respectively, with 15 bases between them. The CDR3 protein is CASSLGVGSFNEQYF. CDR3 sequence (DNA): TGTGCCAGCAGCTTAGGGGTAGGGAGCTTTAACGAGCAGTACTTC.

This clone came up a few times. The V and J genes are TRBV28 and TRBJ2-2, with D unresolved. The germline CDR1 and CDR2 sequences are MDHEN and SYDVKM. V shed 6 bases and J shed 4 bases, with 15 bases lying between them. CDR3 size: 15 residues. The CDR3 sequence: CASSPTGFRTGELFF. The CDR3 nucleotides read TGTGCCAGCAGCCCTACCGGGTTCCGCACCGGGGAGCTGTTTTTT. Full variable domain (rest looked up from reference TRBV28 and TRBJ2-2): DVKVTQSSRYLVKRTGEKVFLECVQDMDHENMFWYRQDPGLGLRLIYFSYDVKMKEKGDIPEGYSVSREKKERFSLILESASTNQTSMYLCASSPTGFRTGELFFGEGSRLTVL.

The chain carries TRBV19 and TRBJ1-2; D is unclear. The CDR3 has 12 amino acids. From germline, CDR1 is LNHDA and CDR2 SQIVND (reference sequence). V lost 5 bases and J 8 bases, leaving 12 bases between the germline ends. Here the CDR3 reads CASSLRAGGYTF. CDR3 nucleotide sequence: TGTGCCAGTAGTTTAAGGGCCGGAGGCTACACCTTC.

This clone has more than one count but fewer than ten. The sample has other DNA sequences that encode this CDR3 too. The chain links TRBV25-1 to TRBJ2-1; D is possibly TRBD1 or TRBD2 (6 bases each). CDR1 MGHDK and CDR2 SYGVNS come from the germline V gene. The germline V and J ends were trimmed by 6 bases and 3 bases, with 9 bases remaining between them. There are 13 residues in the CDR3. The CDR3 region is CASSKGGYNEQFF. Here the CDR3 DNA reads TGTGCCAGCAGCAAGGGGGGCTACAATGAGCAGTTCTTC.

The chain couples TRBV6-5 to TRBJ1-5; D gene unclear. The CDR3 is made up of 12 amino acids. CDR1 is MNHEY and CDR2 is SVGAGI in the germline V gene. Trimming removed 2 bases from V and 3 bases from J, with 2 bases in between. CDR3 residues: CASSYDNQPQHF. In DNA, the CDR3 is TGTGCCAGCAGTTACGACAATCAGCCCCAGCATTTT.

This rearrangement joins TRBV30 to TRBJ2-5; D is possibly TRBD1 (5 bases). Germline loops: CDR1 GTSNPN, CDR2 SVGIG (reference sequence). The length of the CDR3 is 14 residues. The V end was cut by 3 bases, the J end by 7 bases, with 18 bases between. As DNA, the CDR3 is TGTGCCTGGAGCGTCGATGGGGCCGCCGGGACCCAGTACTTC. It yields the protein CAWSVDGAAGTQYF.

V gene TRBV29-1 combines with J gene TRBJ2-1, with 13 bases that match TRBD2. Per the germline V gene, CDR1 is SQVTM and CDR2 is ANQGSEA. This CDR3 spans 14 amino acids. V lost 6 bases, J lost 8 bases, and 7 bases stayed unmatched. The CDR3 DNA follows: TGCAGCGTCGACACTAGCGGGAGGGGGGATGAGCAGTTCTTC. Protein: CSVDTSGRGDEQFF.

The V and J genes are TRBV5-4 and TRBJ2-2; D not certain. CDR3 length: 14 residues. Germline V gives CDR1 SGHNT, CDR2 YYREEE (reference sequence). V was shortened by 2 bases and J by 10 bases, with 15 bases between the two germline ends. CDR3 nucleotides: TGTGCCAGCAGCTTTCAGGACGGTTCGGAGGAGCTGTTTTTT. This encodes CASSFQDGSEELFF.

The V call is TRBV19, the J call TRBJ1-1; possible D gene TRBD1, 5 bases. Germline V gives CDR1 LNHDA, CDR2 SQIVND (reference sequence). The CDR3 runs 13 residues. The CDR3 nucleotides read TGTGGGGCTCGATCGGGGCAGTTCACTGAAGCTTTCTTT. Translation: CGARSGQFTEAFF.

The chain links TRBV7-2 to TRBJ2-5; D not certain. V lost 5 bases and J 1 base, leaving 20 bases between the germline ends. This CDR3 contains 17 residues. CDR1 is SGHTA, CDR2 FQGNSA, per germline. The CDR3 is CASSQRPPSWAQETQYF. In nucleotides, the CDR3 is TGTGCCAGCAGCCAGAGGCCGCCATCATGGGCCCAAGAGACCCAGTACTTC.